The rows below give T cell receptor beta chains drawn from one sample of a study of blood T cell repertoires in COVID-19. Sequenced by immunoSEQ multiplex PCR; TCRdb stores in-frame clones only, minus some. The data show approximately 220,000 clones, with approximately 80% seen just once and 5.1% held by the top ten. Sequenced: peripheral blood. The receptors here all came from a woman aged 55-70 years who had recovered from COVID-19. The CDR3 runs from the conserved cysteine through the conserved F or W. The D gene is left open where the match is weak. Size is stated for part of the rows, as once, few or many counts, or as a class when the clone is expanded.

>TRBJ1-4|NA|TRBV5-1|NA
CASSPQGGSNEKLFF
TGCGCCAGCAGCCCCCAAGGCGGCTCTAATGAAAAACTGTTTTTT
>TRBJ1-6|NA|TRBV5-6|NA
CASSLAGDNSPLHF
TGTGCCAGCAGCTTGGCAGGCGATAATTCACCCCTCCACTTT
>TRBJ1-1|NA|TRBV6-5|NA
CASSKTNRRNTEAFF
TGTGCCAGCAGTAAAACCAACAGGAGGAACACTGAAGCTTTCTTT
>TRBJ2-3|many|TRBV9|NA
CASSVDGRAGVTQYF
TGTGCCAGCAGCGTAGATGGGCGAGCAGGGGTTACGCAGTATTTT
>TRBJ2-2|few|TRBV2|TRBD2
CASSLQRGPGGELFF
TGTGCCAGCAGTTTACAGCGGGGGCCCGGGGGGGAGCTGTTTTTT
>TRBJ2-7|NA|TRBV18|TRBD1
CASSSQASQGARSEQYF
TGTGCCAGCTCATCACAGGCCTCTCAGGGGGCAAGATCCGAGCAGTACTTC
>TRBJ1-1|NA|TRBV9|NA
CASSVAPWAAVNTEAFF
TGTGCCAGCAGCGTAGCCCCTTGGGCTGCAGTGAACACTGAAGCTTTCTTT
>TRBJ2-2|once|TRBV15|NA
CATSRDKGVTGELFF
TGTGCCACCAGCAGAGATAAAGGGGTAACCGGGGAGCTGTTTTTT
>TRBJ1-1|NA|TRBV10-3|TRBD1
CAISGRTGGVETEAFF
TGTGCCATTAGTGGGCGGACAGGGGGGGTCGAGACTGAAGCTTTCTTT
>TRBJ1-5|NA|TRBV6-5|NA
CASSYLGGNQPQHF
TGTGCCAGCAGTTACTTAGGGGGCAATCAGCCCCAGCATTTT
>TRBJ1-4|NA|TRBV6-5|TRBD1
CASRTGTGFEKLFF
TGTGCCAGCAGGACGGGGACAGGGTTTGAAAAACTGTTTTTT
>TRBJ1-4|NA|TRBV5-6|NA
CASSRTGFTKEKLFF
TGTGCCAGCAGCCGAACAGGGTTTACGAAGGAAAAACTGTTTTTT
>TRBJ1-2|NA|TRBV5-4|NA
CASSLGGPNYGYTF
TGTGCCAGCAGCTTGGGGGGGCCGAACTATGGCTACACCTTC
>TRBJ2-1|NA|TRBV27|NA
CASSRDSYNEQFF
TGTGCCAGCAGCAGGGACTCCTACAATGAGCAGTTCTTC
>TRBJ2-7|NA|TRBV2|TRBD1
CASSWDRGEQYF
TGTGCCAGCAGTTGGGACAGGGGAGAGCAGTACTTC
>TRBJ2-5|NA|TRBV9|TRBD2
CASSVGISGGETQYF
TGTGCCAGCAGCGTAGGTATTAGCGGGGGAGAGACCCAGTACTTC
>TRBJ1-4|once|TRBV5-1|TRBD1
CASSQGQGDEKLFF
TGCGCCAGCAGCCAGGGACAGGGGGATGAAAAACTGTTTTTT
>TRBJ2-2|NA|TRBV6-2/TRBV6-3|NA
CASSSTGNTGELFF
TGTGCCAGCAGTTCGACAGGGAACACCGGGGAGCTGTTTTTT
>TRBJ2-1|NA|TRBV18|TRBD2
CASSPALAGVNNEQFF
TGTGCCAGCTCTCCGGCCCTAGCGGGGGTGAACAATGAGCAGTTCTTC
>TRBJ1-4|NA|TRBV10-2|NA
CASSESDKEEKLFF
TGCGCCAGCAGTGAGTCGGACAAAGAAGAAAAACTGTTTTTT
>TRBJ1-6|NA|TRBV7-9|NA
CASSPSPGSPLHF
TGTGCCAGCAGCCCATCCCCAGGTTCACCCCTCCACTTT
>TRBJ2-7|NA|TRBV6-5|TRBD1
CASSQDRVRSYEQYF
TGTGCCAGCAGTCAGGACAGGGTCAGGTCCTACGAGCAGTACTTC
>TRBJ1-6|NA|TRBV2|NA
CASSEATGVGSPLHF
TGTGCCAGCAGTGAGGCAACAGGAGTTGGTTCACCCCTCCACTTT
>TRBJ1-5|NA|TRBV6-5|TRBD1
CASNRDRDQPQHF
TGTGCCAGCAACCGGGACAGGGATCAGCCCCAGCATTTT
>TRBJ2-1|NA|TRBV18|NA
CASSPPGGLRYNEQFF
TGTGCCAGCTCACCACCTGGGGGACTTCGCTACAATGAGCAGTTCTTC
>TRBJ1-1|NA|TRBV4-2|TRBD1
CASSLGQASEAFF
TGTGCCAGCAGCCTAGGACAGGCGAGTGAAGCTTTCTTT
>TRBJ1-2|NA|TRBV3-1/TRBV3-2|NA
CASRDQTGSFYGYTF
TGTGCCAGCAGAGACCAGACAGGCTCTTTCTATGGCTACACCTTC
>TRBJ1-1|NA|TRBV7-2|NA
CASSLSARGWTEAFF
TGTGCCAGCAGCTTATCGGCCAGGGGTTGGACTGAAGCTTTCTTT
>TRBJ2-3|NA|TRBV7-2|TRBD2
CASSSGLAGGTDTQYF
TGTGCCAGCAGCTCGGGACTAGCGGGGGGGACAGATACGCAGTATTTT
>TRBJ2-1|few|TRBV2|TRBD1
CASSAGTGAGNEQFF
TGTGCCAGCAGTGCCGGGACAGGGGCGGGGAATGAGCAGTTCTTC
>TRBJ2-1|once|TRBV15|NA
CATADVSYNEQFF
TGTGCCACCGCGGATGTGTCCTACAATGAGCAGTTCTTC
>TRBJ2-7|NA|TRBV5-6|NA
CASSLATAGGGQYF
TGTGCCAGCAGCTTGGCGACGGCCGGCGGCGGGCAGTACTTC
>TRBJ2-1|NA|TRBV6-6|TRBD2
CASSFPTSGGAYEQFF
TGTGCCAGCAGTTTTCCGACTAGCGGGGGGGCCTATGAGCAGTTCTTC
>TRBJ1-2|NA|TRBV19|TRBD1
CASSLGVLGQSNYGYTF
TGTGCCAGTAGTCTGGGGGTATTGGGACAGTCAAACTATGGCTACACCTTC
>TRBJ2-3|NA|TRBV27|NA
CASSLRASTDTQYF
TGTGCCAGCAGTTTGCGGGCTAGCACAGATACGCAGTATTTT
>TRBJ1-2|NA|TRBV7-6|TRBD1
CASSFRRLDRAFRSGDGYTF
TGTGCCAGCAGCTTTAGACGGCTGGACAGGGCTTTTCGTTCTGGGGATGGCTACACCTTC
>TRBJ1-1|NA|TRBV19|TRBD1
CASSSGTGFLNTEAFF
TGTGCCAGTAGTTCAGGGACAGGTTTCTTGAACACTGAAGCTTTCTTT
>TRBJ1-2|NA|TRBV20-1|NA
CSASRGTTKYGYTF
TGCAGTGCTAGTCGCGGGACGACGAAGTATGGCTACACCTTC
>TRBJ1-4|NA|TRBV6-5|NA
CASAMGTPNEKLFF
TGTGCCAGCGCGATGGGGACACCGAATGAAAAACTGTTTTTT
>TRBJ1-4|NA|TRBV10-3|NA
CAISEGAPAEKLFF
TGTGCCATCAGTGAGGGGGCGCCTGCTGAAAAACTGTTTTTT
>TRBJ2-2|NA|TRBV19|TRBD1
CASSPWTGGNTGELFF
TGTGCCAGTAGTCCGTGGACAGGGGGCAACACCGGGGAGCTGTTTTTT
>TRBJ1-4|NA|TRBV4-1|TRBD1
CASSQPGQGFGKLFF
TGCGCCAGCAGCCAGCCCGGACAGGGTTTCGGAAAACTGTTTTTT
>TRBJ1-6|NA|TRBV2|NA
CASSSRDTFPPLHF
TGTGCCAGCAGTAGCCGGGACACCTTCCCACCCCTCCACTTT
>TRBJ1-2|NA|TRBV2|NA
CASSTGANRGGYTF
TGTGCCAGCAGTACAGGAGCGAACCGGGGGGGCTACACCTTC
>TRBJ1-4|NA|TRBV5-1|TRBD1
CASSSTGQGIVTNEKLFF
TGCGCCAGCAGCTCCACCGGACAGGGGATTGTGACTAATGAAAAACTGTTTTTT
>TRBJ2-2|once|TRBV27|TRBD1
CASSFVPGGAGELFF
TGTGCCAGCAGTTTTGTCCCAGGGGGCGCCGGGGAGCTGTTTTTT
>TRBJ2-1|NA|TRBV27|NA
CASSALGQSSYNEQFF
TGTGCCAGCAGTGCCTTAGGACAGAGCTCCTACAATGAGCAGTTCTTC
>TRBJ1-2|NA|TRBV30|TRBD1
CAWRRFGQAGYGYTF
TGTGCCTGGAGGAGATTCGGACAGGCTGGCTATGGCTACACCTTC
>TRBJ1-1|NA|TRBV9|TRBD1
CASSVDRGDTEAFF
TGTGCCAGCAGCGTTGACAGGGGGGACACTGAAGCTTTCTTT
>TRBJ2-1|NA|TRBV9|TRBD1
CASSVEGGRYNEQFF
TGTGCCAGCAGCGTAGAAGGGGGCAGGTACAATGAGCAGTTCTTC
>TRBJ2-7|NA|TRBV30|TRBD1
CAWSLGQGVYEQYF
TGTGCCTGGAGTCTGGGACAGGGGGTCTACGAGCAGTACTTC
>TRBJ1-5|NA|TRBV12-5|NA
CASGLGSAANQPQHF
TGTGCTAGTGGTTTGGGCAGCGCCGCAAATCAGCCCCAGCATTTT
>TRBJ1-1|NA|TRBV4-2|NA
CASSPRGKEAFF
TGTGCCAGCAGCCCTCGGGGGAAAGAAGCTTTCTTT
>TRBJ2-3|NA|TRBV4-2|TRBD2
CASSQEGVAGGPADTQYF
TGTGCCAGCAGCCAAGAGGGAGTGGCGGGGGGGCCCGCGGATACGCAGTATTTT
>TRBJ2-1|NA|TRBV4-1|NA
CASSPERASYNEQFF
TGCGCCAGCAGCCCGGAGCGGGCTTCCTACAATGAGCAGTTCTTC
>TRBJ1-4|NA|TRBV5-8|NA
CASSAPTGLQALTNEKLFF
TGTGCCAGCAGCGCCCCTACAGGGTTGCAAGCCCTTACGAATGAAAAACTGTTTTTT
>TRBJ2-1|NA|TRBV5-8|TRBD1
CASSPWTGHSEQFF
TGTGCCAGCAGCCCGTGGACAGGACATTCGGAGCAGTTCTTC
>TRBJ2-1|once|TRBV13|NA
CASSPRSAFHEQFF
TGTGCCAGCAGCCCGAGGTCTGCGTTCCATGAGCAGTTCTTC
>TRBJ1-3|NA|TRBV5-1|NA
CASSSAEQGNTIYF
TGCGCCAGCAGCTCGGCGGAACAAGGAAACACCATATATTTT